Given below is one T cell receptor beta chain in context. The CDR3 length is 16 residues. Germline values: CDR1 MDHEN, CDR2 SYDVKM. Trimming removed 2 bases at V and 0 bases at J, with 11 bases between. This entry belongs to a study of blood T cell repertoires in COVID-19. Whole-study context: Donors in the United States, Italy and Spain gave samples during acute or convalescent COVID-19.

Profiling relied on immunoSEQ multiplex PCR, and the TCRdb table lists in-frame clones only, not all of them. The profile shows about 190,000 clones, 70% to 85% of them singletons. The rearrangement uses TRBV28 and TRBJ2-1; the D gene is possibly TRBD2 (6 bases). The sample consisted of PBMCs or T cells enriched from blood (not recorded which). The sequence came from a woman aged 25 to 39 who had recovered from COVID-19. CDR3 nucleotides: TGTGCCAGCAGTTTAAGGCGGGACCGCTCCTACAATGAGCAGTTCTTC. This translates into CASSLRRDRSYNEQFF.